A few counts support the clone carrying this T cell receptor (beta chain). Alongside a J-beta primer mix, a sample-barcoded 5' primer served in a second PCR lasting 7 to 11 cycles. TCRdb redid the calling of the 5' RACE reads with MiXCR, one entry per CDR3 protein. In the table there are 1.5 million to 2 million distinct CDR3 sequences, 34% of which are singletons. This record comes from a study of blood T cells in healthy people across ages. With V trimmed by 3 bases and J by 9 bases, 8 bases remained unmatched. Germline-derived CDR1 and CDR2 are MNHEY and SMNVEV (reference sequence). The CDR3 length is 14 residues.

The TCR originated in a young woman in good health. The sequencing input was blood. The chain couples TRBV27 to TRBJ2-1, with TRBD1 matching 7 bases. The CDR3 DNA follows: TGTGCCAGCAGTTTTAAAGGGGGCGCGGGTGAGCAGTTCTTC. Translated: CASSFKGGAGEQFF.